This T cell receptor (beta chain) was captured by sequencing in a study of T-cell reconstitution after alpha-beta-depleted transplantation in children. The length of the CDR3 is 14 residues. Germline CDR1 and CDR2: MNHNS and SASEGT. V lost 6 bases, J lost 5 bases, and 9 bases stayed unmatched. Library preparation (for TCRbeta) was performed with unique molecular identifiers. One entry per CDR3 protein, called by TCRdb with MiXCR from the PCR reads. This sample has 210,000 or so distinct CDR3 sequences, with roughly a tenth found just once. This clonotype was detected many times. The sequence derives from a child less than two years old with acute myeloid leukemia, due to receive a stem cell transplant. The material was PBMCs, obtained before TCRalphabeta/CD19-depleted stem cell transplant. The J gene is TRBJ1-2, the V gene TRBV6-1; 7 bases line up with TRBD1. In DNA, the CDR3 is TGTGCCAGCAGCCTCGGGACAGCTTCTTATGGCTACACCTTC. Its translation: CASSLGTASYGYTF.